This TCR beta chain was sequenced during a study of T cells in Graves' hyperthyroidism and ophthalmopathy. Ophthalmopathy patients showed a Clinical Activity Score of at least 3, NOSPECS grade of at least 4 and duration under 3 months. Any patient presenting with uncontrolled infection, other autoimmune disease, pregnancy or lactation was left out. Each diagnosis drew on symptoms, thyroxine, TRAb, thyroid ultrasound and orbital computed tomography findings. This clonotype was seen repeatedly, ten times or more. The source material, RNA transcripts, was used to amplify TCR beta CDR3 regions. An initial round of RT-PCR targeting the TCR CDR3 relied on the HTBI primer set. TCRdb called the multiplex PCR reads again in MiXCR, with one record for every CDR3 protein. The repertoire holds 35,000 to 45,000 distinct CDR3 sequences, with around 53% as singletons. The germline V and J ends were trimmed by 6 bases and 10 bases, with 16 bases remaining between them. Germline V gene sequence: CDR1 MDHEN, CDR2 SYDVKM. The CDR3 has 13 residues.

This chain uses TRBV28 with TRBJ2-1; D is unresolved. This clonotype was sampled from a man between 40 and 49 years old with Graves' ophthalmopathy. Sample: blood. Here the CDR3 reads CASRERAPREQFF. CDR3 DNA: TGTGCCAGCAGAGAGCGAGCCCCCAGGGAGCAGTTCTTC.